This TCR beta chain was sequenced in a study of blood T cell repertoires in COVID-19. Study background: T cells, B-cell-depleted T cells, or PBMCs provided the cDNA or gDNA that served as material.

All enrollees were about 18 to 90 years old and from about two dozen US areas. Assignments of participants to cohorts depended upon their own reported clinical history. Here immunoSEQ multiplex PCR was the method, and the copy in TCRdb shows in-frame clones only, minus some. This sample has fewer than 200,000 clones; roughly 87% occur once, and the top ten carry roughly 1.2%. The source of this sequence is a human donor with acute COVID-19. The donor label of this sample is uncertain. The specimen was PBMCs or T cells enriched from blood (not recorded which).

CDR3 DNA: TGTGCCAGCAGCTTAATCGGGGGGACAGAGACCCAGTACTTC. This sequence encodes CASSLIGGTETQYF. The chain has TRBV7-9 and TRBJ2-5; 7 bases are shared with TRBD2. The CDR3 extends over 14 amino acids. The ends lost 2 bases at V and 4 bases at J; junction bases unmatched: 4. Germline V gene sequence: CDR1 SEHNR, CDR2 FQNEAQ (reference sequence).